These 18 T cell receptor beta chains originate from one sample sequenced in a study of blood T cell repertoires in COVID-19. Sequencing was performed with immunoSEQ multiplex PCR; in TCRdb, only in-frame clones are kept and a portion is missing. The repertoire consists of 150,000 to 200,000 clones, with 60% to 80% occurring once and the leading ten covering about 18%. Sequenced material: peripheral blood. The receptors stem from a man aged 55 to 69 with active or convalescent COVID-19.

Written as DNA, the CDR3 is TGCAGCGTTGAAGATCGAAAGAGGAGCTCCTACGAGCAGTACTTC. Protein sequence: CSVEDRKRSSYEQYF. The chain employs TRBV29-1 and TRBJ2-7, with D unresolved. The germline CDR1 and CDR2 sequences are SQVTM and ANQGSEA. V lost 0 bases and J 0 bases, leaving 12 bases between the germline ends. There are 15 residues in the CDR3.

This sequence joins TRBV6-5 and TRBJ2-2, with TRBD1 matching over 10 bases. CDR1 MNHEY and CDR2 SVGAGI come from the germline V gene. This CDR3 has 14 residues. V trimming: 7 bases; J trimming: 5 bases; junction bases outside the gene matches: 4. CDR3 bases: TGTGCCAGCATGCGGACAGGGGGAACCGGGGAGCTGTTTTTT. Its protein is CASMRTGGTGELFF.

The rearrangement uses TRBV28 and TRBJ1-3, with TRBD1 as a possible D gene (5 bases). This CDR3 has 14 residues. Trimming took 2 bases from V and 4 from J, leaving 9 bases between them. Looked up from germline, CDR1 is MDHEN and CDR2 is SYDVKM. The CDR3 bases are TGTGCCAGCAGTTTAACCAGGGTGGGAAACACCATATATTTT. Protein product: CASSLTRVGNTIYF. The whole variable domain, filled in from reference TRBV28 and TRBJ1-3, reads DVKVTQSSRYLVKRTGEKVFLECVQDMDHENMFWYRQDPGLGLRLIYFSYDVKMKEKGDIPEGYSVSREKKERFSLILESASTNQTSMYLCASSLTRVGNTIYFGEGSWLTVV.

Comment on this clone: This may come from a read error, since a much larger clone is one base off. The gene calls are TRBV5-6 and TRBJ2-1; D is uncertain. Germline CDR1 and CDR2: SGHDT and YYEEEE. Trimming shortened V by 4 bases and J by 8 bases, and 16 bases separated the two germline ends. There are 14 residues in the CDR3. In DNA form, the CDR3 reads TGTGCCAGCAGCCCCGGCGGCTTGACGGATGAGCAGTTCTTC. It is translated as CASSPGGLTDEQFF.

CDR3 residues: CASSLPGGRYGYTF. CDR3 in DNA: TGCGCCAGCAGTCTGCCAGGGGGCCGGTATGGCTACACCTTC. The chain joins TRBV10-1 to TRBJ1-2; 8 positions match TRBD1. With V trimmed by 5 bases and J by 5 bases, 7 bases remained unmatched. Germline V CDR1 and CDR2: WNHNN, SYGVQD (reference sequence). The length of the CDR3 is 14 residues.

V is TRBV20-1 and J is TRBJ2-5, with 10 bases fitting TRBD2. The V segment lost 3 bases and the J segment 7 bases; nucleotides outside the gene matches: 11. The germline CDR1 and CDR2 sequences are DFQATT and SNEGSKA (reference sequence). The CDR3 totals 15 residues. CDR3 coding DNA: TGCAGTGCTAGTTTAGGACTAGCGGAGGTGGGGACCCAGTACTTC. It translates to CSASLGLAEVGTQYF.

This clone was seen a handful of times. The chain joins TRBV6-6 to TRBJ1-5; D gene unclear. This CDR3 contains 12 residues. The V gene's germline CDR1 is MNHNY and CDR2 SVGAGI (reference sequence). The germline V and J ends were trimmed by 2 bases and 4 bases, with 3 bases remaining between them. CDR3 region: CASSYQNQPQHF. CDR3 DNA sequence: TGTGCCAGCAGTTACCAGAATCAGCCCCAGCATTTT.

As to this clone: In the same sample, other DNA sequences code for this CDR3. J is TRBJ2-3 and V is TRBV7-9; TRBD2 matches at 8 bases. The V gene end was trimmed by 3 bases and the J gene end by 3 bases; junction bases not matched to a gene: 2. In germline, CDR1 is SEHNR, CDR2 FQNEAQ (reference sequence). The CDR3 is made up of 14 amino acids. The CDR3 bases are TGTGCCAGCAGCTTGACTAGCGAAACAGATACGCAGTATTTT. It yields the protein CASSLTSETDTQYF.

This clone was found many times. The chain combines TRBV5-1 with TRBJ1-1, with TRBD1 matching over 12 bases. Trimming removed 4 bases from V and 4 bases from J; junction bases left unmatched: 11. This CDR3 spans 17 amino acids. CDR1 and CDR2 (germline): SGHRS, YFSETQ. The CDR3, as DNA: TGCGCCAGCAGCCTTAGGGGGACAGGGGGCTTAGGCACTGAAGCTTTCTTT. Protein: CASSLRGTGGLGTEAFF.

V is TRBV11-2 and J is TRBJ1-2; D gene unclear. Between the trimmed V and J ends, which lost 5 bases and 4 bases, there was a span of 14 bases. CDR1 is SGHAT, CDR2 FQNNGV, per germline. CDR3 length: 14 residues. CDR3 region: CASSPVRVGYGYTF. The CDR3, as DNA: TGTGCCAGCAGCCCAGTCCGGGTTGGCTATGGCTACACCTTC.

The chain has TRBV5-1 and TRBJ2-2; 12 bases align to TRBD2. The V gene's germline CDR1 is SGHRS and CDR2 YFSETQ. The V gene end was trimmed by 4 bases and the J gene end by 5 bases; junction bases not matched to a gene: 3. The CDR3 extends over 15 amino acids. CDR3 loop: CASSETSGGTGELFF. DNA for the CDR3: TGCGCCAGCAGCGAAACTAGCGGGGGGACCGGGGAGCTGTTTTTT.

This clone was observed a few times. The V gene is TRBV5-6, the J gene TRBJ2-2; a weak D match, TRBD2 (6 bases). Trimming removed 0 bases at V and 2 bases at J, with 11 bases between. Germline V gene sequence: CDR1 SGHDT, CDR2 YYEEEE. This CDR3 spans 16 amino acids. The DNA for the CDR3 is TGTGCCAGCAGCTTGGGGTTAGCGGACAACACCGGGGAGCTGTTTTTT. This encodes CASSLGLADNTGELFF.

This clone was detected once. J is TRBJ1-1 and V is TRBV5-4, with TRBD1 identical over 8 bases. CDR3 length: 14 residues. Germline CDR1 reads SGHNT; CDR2 reads YYREEE (reference sequence). Germline trimming cut 4 bases from V and 3 bases from J; bases unmatched to any gene: 5. CDR3 sequence (DNA): TGTGCCAGCAGCGTGGACAGGGTGTACACTGAAGCTTTCTTT. It is translated as CASSVDRVYTEAFF.

Comment on this clone: A junction boundary mismatches the germline segment, possibly from a read error. The gene calls are TRBV10-3 and TRBJ2-3; D might be TRBD2 (5 bases). The germline gives CDR1 ENHRY, CDR2 SYGVKD. This CDR3 is built from 16 residues. The chain's CDR3 is CAISEAARGITYTQYF. DNA for the CDR3: TGTGCCATCAGTGAGGCTGCCAGAGGGATCACATATACGCAGTATTTT.

This chain links TRBV5-4 with TRBJ2-1; 8 nucleotides agree with TRBD2. The V gene's germline CDR1 is SGHNT and CDR2 YYREEE (reference sequence). CDR3 length equals 18 residues. The ends lost 4 bases at V and 1 base at J; junction bases unmatched: 13. The CDR3 loop reads CASSTGGGSGVSYNEQFF. As DNA, the CDR3 is TGTGCCAGCAGCACCGGAGGTGGTAGCGGGGTATCCTACAATGAGCAGTTCTTC.

The chain couples TRBV19 to TRBJ2-3; tentatively, D is TRBD1 (5 bases). Trimming cost V 3 bases and J 1 base, with 11 bases left between them. This CDR3 is built from 15 residues. Germline values: CDR1 LNHDA, CDR2 SQIVND (reference sequence). The CDR3: CASSITGRGTDTQYF. The CDR3 nucleotides are TGTGCCAGTAGTATTACAGGCAGAGGCACAGATACGCAGTATTTT.

The genes are TRBV28 and TRBJ1-5; the D is unclear. CDR3 length equals 14 residues. Germline loops: CDR1 MDHEN, CDR2 SYDVKM. Deletions cut 2 bases from V and 6 bases from J, with 11 bases between. The CDR3 DNA follows: TGTGCCAGCAGTTTAGCCCCCCGGAGTCAGCCCCAGCATTTT. Protein: CASSLAPRSQPQHF.

The chain is built from TRBV7-6 and TRBJ2-5, with D possibly matching TRBD1 (6 bases). The CDR3 totals 13 residues. V gave up 4 bases and J gave up 5 bases, with 11 bases separating them. Per the germline V gene, CDR1 is SGHVS and CDR2 is FNYEAQ. The CDR3 region is CASSSTGPETQYF. CDR3 in DNA: TGTGCCAGCAGCTCCACAGGGCCGGAGACCCAGTACTTC. Full variable domain (rest looked up from reference TRBV7-6 and TRBJ2-5): GAGVSQSPRYKVTKRGQDVALRCDPISGHVSLYWYRQALGQGPEFLTYFNYEAQQDKSGLPNDRFSAERPEGSISTLTIQRTEQRDSAMYRCASSSTGPETQYFGPGTRLLVL.